A single sample gave rise to the 18 T cell receptor beta chains below, sequenced in a study of response to subunit inactivated influenza vaccine (dated by TCRdb to 2016 to 2018). Libraries were prepared through RT-PCR. Sequenced on an Illumina HiSeq 2500. The public reads were reprocessed in TCRdb via fastp at Q25 and MiXCR, keeping in-frame beta chains. Records with the same CDR3 protein are collapsed into one entry carrying the most frequent genes and DNA. Counted in this sample were approximately 230,000 distinct CDR3 sequences; 12% of them appeared once. About 7.8% of the sample is taken by the ten largest. The sequenced sample was non-naive T cells sorted from PBMCs, obtained approximately 15 days before vaccination. Explained via the paper, the cell subset or site label denotes: memory T cell fraction. Source of these receptors: a man aged 45-65 years who received an inactivated influenza vaccine. Donor details come from another sample of the same person, matched by shared clones.

This clonotype has just one count. The chain is built from TRBV4-2 and TRBJ1-1; D call uncertain. With 1 base removed from V and 1 base from J, the gap between germline ends came to 7 bases. Germline V gives CDR1 LGHNA, CDR2 YNFKEQ. CDR3 length: 14 amino acids. CDR3 bases: TGTGCCAGCAGCCAAGGAGACAAGAACACTGAAGCTTTCTTT. Its protein is CASSQGDKNTEAFF.

Only a few counts were recorded for this clonotype. This chain uses TRBV6-2 or TRBV6-3 with TRBJ1-6, with D perhaps TRBD1 (5 bases). CDR1 is MNHEY, CDR2 SVGEGT, per germline. The ends were cut back, 4 bases at V and 10 bases at J, with 17 bases in the middle. The CDR3 is 15 residues long. CDR3 in DNA: TGTGCCAGCAGTTCCAGGGAGGGCCCCCGATCACCCCTCCACTTT. Its protein product is CASSSREGPRSPLHF.

This clonotype appeared a few times. The chain carries TRBV10-3 and TRBJ2-7; no reliable D call. V dropped 0 bases and J dropped 7 bases, with 13 bases sitting between them. This CDR3 has 14 residues. The germline CDR1 and CDR2 sequences are ENHRY and SYGVKD. The CDR3 DNA reads as TGTGCCATCAGTGAGTCTTACGGAGTGGAAGAGCAGTACTTC. This codes for CAISESYGVEEQYF.

The chain combines TRBV5-1 with TRBJ2-5; the D call may be TRBD1 or TRBD2 (6 bases each). The CDR3 is 14 amino acids. Trimming shortened V by 0 bases and J by 3 bases, and 9 bases separated the two germline ends. Germline assignment: CDR1 SGHRS and CDR2 YFSETQ. This chain's CDR3 is CASSLERGEETQYF. The DNA for the CDR3 is TGCGCCAGCAGCTTGGAAAGGGGGGAAGAGACCCAGTACTTC.

At least ten counts were recorded for this clonotype. The chain combines TRBV5-6 with TRBJ2-7, with D hard to call. Germline lookup yields CDR1 SGHDT and CDR2 YYEEEE. The V gene lost 1 base and the J gene lost 3 bases, with 8 bases spanning the gap. This CDR3 comprises 13 residues. The CDR3 region has the DNA TGTGCCAGCAGCTTGTCTTCAGGCTACGAGCAGTACTTC. Translation gives CASSLSSGYEQYF.

This clonotype was found many times. The genes are TRBV3-1 and TRBJ2-7, with 7 bases aligning to TRBD1. CDR1 and CDR2 from the germline V gene are LGHDT and YNNKEL (reference sequence). The CDR3 is 16 amino acids. The V segment lost 3 bases and the J segment 1 base; nucleotides outside the gene matches: 9. The CDR3: CASSQGSGQNSYEQYF. The DNA of the CDR3 is TGTGCCAGCAGCCAGGGGTCGGGACAGAATTCCTACGAGCAGTACTTC.

This clonotype was detected only a few times. The chain combines TRBV4-1 with TRBJ1-4, with D possibly matching TRBD1 (6 bases). CDR3 length: 15 amino acids. Germline-derived CDR1 and CDR2 are MGHRA and YSYEKL. Trimming pared 2 bases from V and 7 bases from J, leaving 14 bases between. CDR3 amino acids: CASSQSRGTGEKLFF. CDR3 bases: TGCGCCAGCAGCCAATCCAGGGGCACGGGTGAAAAACTGTTTTTT.

This clonotype was seen a handful of times. The rearrangement uses TRBV28 and TRBJ2-1; unclear D gene. Germline values: CDR1 MDHEN, CDR2 SYDVKM. V was trimmed by 5 bases and J by 4 bases, leaving 9 bases between them. The CDR3 loop spans 13 amino acids. CDR3 sequence (DNA): TGTGCCAGCAGTGGTAGCCTATACAATGAGCAGTTCTTC. Protein sequence: CASSGSLYNEQFF.

The chain is built from TRBV10-3 and TRBJ2-7, with TRBD1 matching over 9 bases. J lost 3 bases, V lost 3 bases, and 9 bases had no gene match. Germline V gives CDR1 ENHRY, CDR2 SYGVKD. This CDR3 region has 16 residues. The CDR3, as DNA: TGTGCCATCAGTGACCCTTCGACAGGGGGAGACTACGAGCAGTACTTC. Its translation: CAISDPSTGGDYEQYF.

The genes are TRBV20-1 and TRBJ2-5, with D perhaps TRBD1 (6 bases). This CDR3 is built from 13 residues. The germline gives CDR1 DFQATT, CDR2 SNEGSKA (reference sequence). V lost 3 bases, J lost 5 bases, and 13 bases lay in between. The CDR3, as DNA: TGCAGTGCTAGGCCGGACAGCCGGGAGACCCAGTACTTC. Residues: CSARPDSRETQYF.

This clonotype was seen ten or more times. The chain has TRBV6-2 or TRBV6-3 and TRBJ2-1; D is undetermined. Germline-derived CDR1 and CDR2 are MNHEY and SVGEGT. Trimming pared 3 bases from V and 10 bases from J, leaving 7 bases between. The CDR3 has 11 amino acids. The CDR3 protein is CASSYRWEQFF. The CDR3 coding sequence is TGTGCCAGCAGTTATAGGTGGGAGCAGTTCTTC.

This clonotype ranks as medium-sized. The chain combines TRBV7-6 with TRBJ1-4; a weak D match, TRBD1 (6 bases). The CDR3 length is 15 residues. Germline V lookup: CDR1 SGHVS, CDR2 FNYEAQ. The V end was cut by 0 bases, the J end by 3 bases, with 8 bases between. The DNA of the CDR3 is TGTGCCAGCAGCTTAGCAACAGGGCCTAATGAAAAACTGTTTTTT. Translated, it gives CASSLATGPNEKLFF.

This clonotype was detected only a few times. The V and J genes are TRBV4-1 and TRBJ1-1; D not resolved. Trimming stripped 0 bases from V and 2 bases from J, with 10 bases between. CDR3 size: 15 residues. Per the germline V gene, CDR1 is MGHRA and CDR2 is YSYEKL. As DNA, the CDR3 is TGCGCCAGCAGCCAAGAAAAAGGGCCAAACACTGAAGCTTTCTTT. This sequence encodes CASSQEKGPNTEAFF.

This clonotype was found a few times. The rearrangement joins TRBV9 to TRBJ2-3, with 12 bases lining up with TRBD2. The germline gives CDR1 SGDLS, CDR2 YYNGEE. The CDR3 runs 14 residues. The V gene end was trimmed by 4 bases and the J gene end by 7 bases; junction bases not matched to a gene: 4. The CDR3 sequence: CASSTGLAGNTQYF. The CDR3 DNA sequence: TGTGCCAGCAGCACTGGACTAGCGGGGAATACGCAGTATTTT.

This clonotype was seen repeatedly, ten times or more. The chain recombines TRBV27 with TRBJ2-1; 10 nucleotides match TRBD2. The J segment lost 10 bases and the V segment lost 3 bases, leaving 9 bases of the junction unmatched. CDR3 length: 15 residues. Germline V gene lookup returns CDR1 MNHEY and CDR2 SMNVEV (reference sequence). As DNA, the CDR3 is TGTGCCAGCAGTTTCGGTACTAGCGGGGTAAAAGAGCAGTTCTTC. It encodes CASSFGTSGVKEQFF.

This clonotype was recorded a few times. The chain couples TRBV6-6 to TRBJ1-2, with D unclear. The V gene's germline CDR1 is MNHNY and CDR2 SVGAGI (reference sequence). Between the trimmed V and J ends, which lost 5 bases and 2 bases, there was a span of 9 bases. This CDR3 region has 13 residues. CDR3 protein: CASSPNRNYGYTF. The CDR3 nucleotides read TGTGCCAGCAGTCCAAACCGCAACTATGGCTACACCTTC.

The gene calls are TRBV20-1 and TRBJ1-4, with TRBD1 as a possible D gene (5 bases). The CDR3 spans 14 residues. Trimming pared 1 base from V and 4 bases from J, leaving 10 bases between. From germline, CDR1 is DFQATT and CDR2 SNEGSKA (reference sequence). This chain's CDR3 is CSARGIGDNEKLFF. CDR3 in DNA: TGCAGTGCTAGAGGTATAGGGGATAATGAAAAACTGTTTTTT.

This rearrangement joins TRBV27 to TRBJ1-5; 8 positions agree with TRBD1. This CDR3 spans 15 amino acids. Trimming removed 6 bases from V and 6 bases from J; junction bases left unmatched: 10. Germline assignment: CDR1 MNHEY and CDR2 SMNVEV (reference sequence). Here the CDR3 reads CASRPRQGLTQPQHF. The CDR3 nucleotides read TGTGCCAGCAGACCCCGACAGGGGTTAACTCAGCCCCAGCATTTT.